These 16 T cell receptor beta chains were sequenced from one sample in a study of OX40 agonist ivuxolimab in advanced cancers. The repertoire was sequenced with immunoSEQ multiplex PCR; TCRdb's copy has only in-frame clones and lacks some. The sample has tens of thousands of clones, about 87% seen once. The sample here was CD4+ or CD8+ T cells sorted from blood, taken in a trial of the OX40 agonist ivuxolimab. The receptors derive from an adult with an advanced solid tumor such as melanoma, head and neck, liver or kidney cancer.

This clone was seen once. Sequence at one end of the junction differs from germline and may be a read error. CDR3 sequence: CASSLSPEPYNEQFF. CDR3 DNA sequence: TGTGCTAGCAGCCTTTCTCCTGAGCCCTACAATGAGCAGTTCTTC. The chain joins TRBV7-7 to TRBJ2-1; no definite D call. CDR3 length: 15 amino acids. From germline, CDR1 is SSHAT and CDR2 FNYEAQ (reference sequence).

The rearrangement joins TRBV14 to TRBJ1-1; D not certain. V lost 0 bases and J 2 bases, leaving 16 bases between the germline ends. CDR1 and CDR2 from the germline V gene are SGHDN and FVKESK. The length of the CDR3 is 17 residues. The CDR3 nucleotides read TGTGCCAGCAGCCAAGATTCGACCTATCCCCCTAACACTGAAGCTTTCTTT. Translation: CASSQDSTYPPNTEAFF.

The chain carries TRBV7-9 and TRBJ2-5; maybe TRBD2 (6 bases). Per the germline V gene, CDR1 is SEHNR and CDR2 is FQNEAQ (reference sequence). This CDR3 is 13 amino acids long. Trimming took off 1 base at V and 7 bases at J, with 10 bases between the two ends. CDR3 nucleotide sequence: TGTGCCAGCAGCTTAGTACTAGCTGGGACCCAGTACTTC. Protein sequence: CASSLVLAGTQYF.

The CDR3 DNA follows: TGTGCCAGCAGCGCCCGGGACAGCTATGGCTACACCTTC. Its translation is CASSARDSYGYTF. V usage is TRBV9 and J usage is TRBJ1-2; TRBD1 aligns across 7 bases. V was pared by 3 bases and J by 4 bases, with 3 bases of the junction left unmatched. Germline CDR1 reads SGDLS; CDR2 reads YYNGEE. The CDR3 length is 13 residues.

The CDR3 loop reads CAWTVGGGKQFF. The CDR3 DNA reads TGTGCCTGGACGGTCGGCGGGGGGAAGCAGTTCTTC. The rearrangement uses TRBV30 and TRBJ2-1; 8 nucleotides line up with TRBD2. The CDR3 has 12 amino acids. Germline V gene sequence: CDR1 GTSNPN, CDR2 SVGIG (reference sequence). V was pared by 4 bases and J by 11 bases, with 7 bases of the junction left unmatched.

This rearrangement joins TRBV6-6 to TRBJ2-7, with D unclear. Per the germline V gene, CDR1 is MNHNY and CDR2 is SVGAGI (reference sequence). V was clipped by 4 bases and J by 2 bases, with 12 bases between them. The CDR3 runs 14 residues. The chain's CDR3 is CASSFGQPPYEQYF. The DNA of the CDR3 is TGTGCCAGCAGTTTCGGTCAGCCCCCCTACGAGCAGTACTTC.

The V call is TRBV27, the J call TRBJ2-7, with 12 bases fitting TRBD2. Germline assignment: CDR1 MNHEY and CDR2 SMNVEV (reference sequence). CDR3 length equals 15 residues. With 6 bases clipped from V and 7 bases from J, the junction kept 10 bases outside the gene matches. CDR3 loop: CASSPRLAGDGEQYF. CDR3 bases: TGTGCCAGCAGCCCTAGACTAGCGGGAGATGGGGAGCAGTACTTC.

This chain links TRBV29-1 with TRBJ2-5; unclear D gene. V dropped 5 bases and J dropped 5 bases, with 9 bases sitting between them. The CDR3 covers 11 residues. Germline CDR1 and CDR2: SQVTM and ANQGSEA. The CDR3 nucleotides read TGCAGCGTTTCCTTTATGGAGACCCAGTACTTC. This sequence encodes CSVSFMETQYF.

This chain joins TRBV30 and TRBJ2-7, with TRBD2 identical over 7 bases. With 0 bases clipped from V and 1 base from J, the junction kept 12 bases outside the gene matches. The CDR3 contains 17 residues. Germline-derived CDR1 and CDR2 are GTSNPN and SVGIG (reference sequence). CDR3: CAWSVWNPIAGSYEQYF. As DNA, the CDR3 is TGTGCCTGGAGTGTATGGAACCCTATAGCGGGTTCCTACGAGCAGTACTTC.

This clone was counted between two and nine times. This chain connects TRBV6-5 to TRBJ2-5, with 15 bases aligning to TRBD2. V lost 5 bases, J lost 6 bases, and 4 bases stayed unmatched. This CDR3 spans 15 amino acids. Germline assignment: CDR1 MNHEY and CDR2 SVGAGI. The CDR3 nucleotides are TGTGCCAGCAGTACGGGACTAGCGGGAGGTCAGACCCAGTACTTC. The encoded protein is CASSTGLAGGQTQYF.

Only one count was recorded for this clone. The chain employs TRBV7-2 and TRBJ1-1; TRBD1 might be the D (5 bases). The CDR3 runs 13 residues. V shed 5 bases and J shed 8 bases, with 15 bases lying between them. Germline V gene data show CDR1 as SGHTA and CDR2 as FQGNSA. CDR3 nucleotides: TGTGCCAGCAGCCCCACCGTTTCAGGGGAAGCTTTCTTT. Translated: CASSPTVSGEAFF.

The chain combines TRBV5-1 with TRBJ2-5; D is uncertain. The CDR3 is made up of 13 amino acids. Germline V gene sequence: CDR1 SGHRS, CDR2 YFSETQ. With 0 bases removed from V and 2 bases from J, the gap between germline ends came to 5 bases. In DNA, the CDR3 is TGCGCCAGCAGCTTGGTGGGACAAGAGACCCAGTACTTC. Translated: CASSLVGQETQYF.

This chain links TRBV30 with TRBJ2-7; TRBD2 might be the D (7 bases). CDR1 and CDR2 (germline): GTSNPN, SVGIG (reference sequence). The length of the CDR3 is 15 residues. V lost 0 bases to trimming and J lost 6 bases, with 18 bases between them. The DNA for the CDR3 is TGTGCCTGGAGTGTACGACTCGGGGGGCTTTCCGAGCAGTACTTC. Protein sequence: CAWSVRLGGLSEQYF.

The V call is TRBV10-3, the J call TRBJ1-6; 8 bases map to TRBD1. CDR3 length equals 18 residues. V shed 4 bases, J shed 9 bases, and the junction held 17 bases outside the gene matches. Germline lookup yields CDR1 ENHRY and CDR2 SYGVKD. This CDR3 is CAISVRGQVPGEGSPLHF. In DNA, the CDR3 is TGTGCCATCAGTGTGCGGGGACAGGTGCCCGGGGAAGGTTCACCCCTCCACTTT.

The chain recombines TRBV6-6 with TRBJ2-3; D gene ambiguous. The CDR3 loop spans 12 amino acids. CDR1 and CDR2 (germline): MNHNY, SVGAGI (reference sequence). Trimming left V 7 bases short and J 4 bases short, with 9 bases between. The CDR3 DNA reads TGTGCCAGCACTACTAACCCAGATACGCAGTATTTT. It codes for CASTTNPDTQYF.

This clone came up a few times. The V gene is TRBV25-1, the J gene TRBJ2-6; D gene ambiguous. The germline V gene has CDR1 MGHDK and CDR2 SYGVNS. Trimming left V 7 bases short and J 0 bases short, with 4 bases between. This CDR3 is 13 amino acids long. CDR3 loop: CASIASGANVLTF. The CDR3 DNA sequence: TGTGCCAGCATCGCCTCTGGGGCCAACGTCCTGACTTTC. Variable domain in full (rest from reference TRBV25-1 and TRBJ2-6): EADIYQTPRYLVIGTGKKITLECSQTMGHDKMYWYQQDPGMELHLIHYSYGVNSTEKGDLSSESTVSRIRTEHFPLTLESARPSHTSQYLCASIASGANVLTFGAGSRLTVL.